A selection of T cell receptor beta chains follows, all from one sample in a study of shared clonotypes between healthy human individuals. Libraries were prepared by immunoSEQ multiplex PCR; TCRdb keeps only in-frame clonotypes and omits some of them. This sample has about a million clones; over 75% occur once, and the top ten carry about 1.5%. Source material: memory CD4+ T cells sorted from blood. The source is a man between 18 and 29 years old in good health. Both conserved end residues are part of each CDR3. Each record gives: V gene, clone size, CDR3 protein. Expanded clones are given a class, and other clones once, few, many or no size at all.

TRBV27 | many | CASSLSQGFNYGYTF
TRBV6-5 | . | CASTTSRTSGNTIYF
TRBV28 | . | CASSEIPDRNIQYF
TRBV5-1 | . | CASRSNTGELFF
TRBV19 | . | CASTTGGFNQPQHF
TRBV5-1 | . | CASSLGQVSTDTQYF
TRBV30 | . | CAWRRDGNQPQHF
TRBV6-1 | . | CASGFGGGQPQHF
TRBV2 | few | CASSELGGHIQYF
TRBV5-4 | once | CASSLQGDATQYF
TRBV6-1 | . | CASKTGLTNTGELFF
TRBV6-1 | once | CASSAGQVDGYTF